This T cell receptor (beta chain) stems from a study of identical twins. Study-level findings and limits: Sharing of beta out-of-frame sequences by twins showed a weaker excess. Partly confounded zero-insertion analyses could result from invariant MAIT and iNKT cells.

TCRdb analysed the 5' RACE reads with MiXCR anew, one entry per CDR3 protein. This table holds some 500,000 distinct CDR3 sequences, around 20% found once. This CDR3 spans 16 amino acids. In germline, CDR1 is SGHKS, CDR2 YYEKEE (reference sequence). V lost 0 bases and J lost 3; bases outside the gene matches: 6. Turning to this clonotype: Its antigen is currently unknown.

The same sample was also used in a study of T cells expressing NK-cell markers. From that report: It remained uncertain whether the expanded NKG2C+ T cell clones were specific for HCMV antigens.

The V gene is TRBV5-5, the J gene TRBJ2-1; 7 bases fit TRBD2. The source of this sequence is a woman aged 18 to 35 in good health. The material sequenced was CD4+ T cells sorted from blood. The DNA of the CDR3 is TGTGCCAGCAGCTTGGATATTGGGGGGGGCTACAATGAGCAGTTCTTC. Encoded protein: CASSLDIGGGYNEQFF.